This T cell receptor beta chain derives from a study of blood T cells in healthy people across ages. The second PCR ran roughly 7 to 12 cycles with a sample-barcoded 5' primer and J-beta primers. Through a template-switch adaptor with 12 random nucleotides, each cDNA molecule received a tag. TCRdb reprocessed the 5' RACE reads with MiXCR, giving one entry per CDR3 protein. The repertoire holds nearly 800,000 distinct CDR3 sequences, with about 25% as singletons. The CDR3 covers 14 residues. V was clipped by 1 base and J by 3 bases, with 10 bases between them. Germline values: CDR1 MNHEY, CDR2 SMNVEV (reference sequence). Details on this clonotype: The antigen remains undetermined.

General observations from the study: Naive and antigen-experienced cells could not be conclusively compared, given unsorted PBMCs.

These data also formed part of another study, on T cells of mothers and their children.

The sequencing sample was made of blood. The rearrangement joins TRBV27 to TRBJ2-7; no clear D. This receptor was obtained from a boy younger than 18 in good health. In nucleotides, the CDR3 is TGTGCCAGCAGTTTATGGACGAATGGCTACGAGCAGTACTTC. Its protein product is CASSLWTNGYEQYF.